The subject of this entry is one TCR beta chain. This sample is drawn from a study of T cell changes during pregnancy in multiple sclerosis. This table comes from immunoSEQ multiplex PCR, and its TCRdb copy is limited to in-frame clones, with some not included. The sample shows about 64,000 clones, roughly 93% of them seen only once. Germline-derived CDR1 and CDR2 are SGHKS and YYEKEE (reference sequence). This CDR3 is built from 12 residues. The V end lost 2 bases, the J end lost 4 bases, and 3 bases lay between the germline ends. J is TRBJ2-2 and V is TRBV5-5; D not certain. This clonotype was sampled from a female donor with multiple sclerosis, enrolled in a pregnancy study. The specimen was peripheral blood, collected in the second trimester of pregnancy. CDR3 loop: CASSFRTGELFF. The CDR3, as DNA: TGTGCCAGCAGCTTTCGCACCGGGGAGCTGTTTTTT.